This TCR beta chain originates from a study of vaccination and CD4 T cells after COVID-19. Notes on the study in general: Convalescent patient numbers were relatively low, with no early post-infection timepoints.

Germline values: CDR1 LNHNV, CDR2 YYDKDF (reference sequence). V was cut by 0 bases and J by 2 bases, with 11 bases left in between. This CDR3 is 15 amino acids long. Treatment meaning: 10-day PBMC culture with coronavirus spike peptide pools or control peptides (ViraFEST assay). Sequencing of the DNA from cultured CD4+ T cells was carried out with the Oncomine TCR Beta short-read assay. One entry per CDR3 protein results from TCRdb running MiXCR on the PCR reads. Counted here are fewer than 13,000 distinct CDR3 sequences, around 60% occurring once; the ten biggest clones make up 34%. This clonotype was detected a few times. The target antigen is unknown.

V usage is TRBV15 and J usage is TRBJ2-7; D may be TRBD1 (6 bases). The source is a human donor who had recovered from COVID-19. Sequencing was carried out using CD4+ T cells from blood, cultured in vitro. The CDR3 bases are TGTGCCACCAGCAGAGAGAAGGGGGTCACCTACGAGCAGTACTTC. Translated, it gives CATSREKGVTYEQYF.